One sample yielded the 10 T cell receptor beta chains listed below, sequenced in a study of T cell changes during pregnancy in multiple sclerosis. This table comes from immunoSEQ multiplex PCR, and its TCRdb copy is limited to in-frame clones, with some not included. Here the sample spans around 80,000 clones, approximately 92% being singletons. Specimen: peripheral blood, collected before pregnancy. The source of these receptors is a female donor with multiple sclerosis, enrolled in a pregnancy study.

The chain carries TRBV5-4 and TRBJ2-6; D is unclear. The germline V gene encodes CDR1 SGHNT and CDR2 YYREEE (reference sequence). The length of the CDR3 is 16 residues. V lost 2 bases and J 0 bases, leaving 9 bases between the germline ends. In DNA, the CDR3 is TGTGCCAGCAGCTTAGTCCGGAGCTCTGGGGCCAACGTCCTGACTTTC. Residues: CASSLVRSSGANVLTF.

The CDR3 sequence: CASRPRDTYNEQFF. CDR3 DNA: TGTGCCAGTAGGCCCCGGGACACCTACAATGAGCAGTTCTTC. The gene calls are TRBV19 and TRBJ2-1, with a tentative D call TRBD1 (6 bases). This CDR3 region has 14 residues. The germline V gene has CDR1 LNHDA and CDR2 SQIVND (reference sequence). Deletions cut 6 bases from V and 2 bases from J, with 11 bases between.

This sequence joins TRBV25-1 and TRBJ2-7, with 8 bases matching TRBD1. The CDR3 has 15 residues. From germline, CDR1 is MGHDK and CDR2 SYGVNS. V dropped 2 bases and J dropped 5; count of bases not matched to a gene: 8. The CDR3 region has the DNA TGTGCCAGCAGTGAAGGGGCAGGGGGCTTGGACGAGCAGTACTTC. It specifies CASSEGAGGLDEQYF.

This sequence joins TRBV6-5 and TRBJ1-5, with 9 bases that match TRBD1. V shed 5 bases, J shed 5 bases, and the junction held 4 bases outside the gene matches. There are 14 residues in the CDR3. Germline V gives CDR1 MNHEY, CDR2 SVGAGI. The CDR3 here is CASSRDRVDQPQHF. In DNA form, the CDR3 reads TGTGCCAGCAGTCGGGACAGGGTAGATCAGCCCCAGCATTTT.

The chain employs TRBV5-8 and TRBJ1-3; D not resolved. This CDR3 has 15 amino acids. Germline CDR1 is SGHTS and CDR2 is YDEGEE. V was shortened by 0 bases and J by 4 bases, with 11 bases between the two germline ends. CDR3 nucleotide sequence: TGTGCCAGCAGCTTGGTGGGGAGTTCCGGAAACACCATATATTTT. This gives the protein CASSLVGSSGNTIYF.

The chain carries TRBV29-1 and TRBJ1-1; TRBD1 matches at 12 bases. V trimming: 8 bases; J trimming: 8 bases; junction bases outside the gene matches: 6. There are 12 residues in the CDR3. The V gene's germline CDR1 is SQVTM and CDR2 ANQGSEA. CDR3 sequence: CSLGTGGGEAFF. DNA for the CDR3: TGCAGCTTAGGGACAGGGGGCGGCGAAGCTTTCTTT.

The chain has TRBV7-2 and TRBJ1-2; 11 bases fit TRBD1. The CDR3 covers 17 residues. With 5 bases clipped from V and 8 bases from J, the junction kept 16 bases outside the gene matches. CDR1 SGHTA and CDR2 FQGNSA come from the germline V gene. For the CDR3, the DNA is TGTGCCAGCAGCCTCCTTCTATTAGGACAGGGGGCACTAGGCTACACCTTC. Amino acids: CASSLLLLGQGALGYTF.

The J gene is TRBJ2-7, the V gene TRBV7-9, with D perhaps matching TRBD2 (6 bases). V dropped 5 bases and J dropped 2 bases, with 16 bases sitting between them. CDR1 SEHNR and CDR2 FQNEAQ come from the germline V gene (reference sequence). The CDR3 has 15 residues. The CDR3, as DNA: TGTGCCAGCAGCGGAACTAGGAGGGGAACCTACGAGCAGTACTTC. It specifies CASSGTRRGTYEQYF.

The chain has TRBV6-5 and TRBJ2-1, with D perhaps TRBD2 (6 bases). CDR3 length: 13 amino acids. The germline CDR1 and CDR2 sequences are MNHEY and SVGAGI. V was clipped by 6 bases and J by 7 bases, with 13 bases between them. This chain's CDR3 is CASRGSRENEQFF. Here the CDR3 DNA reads TGTGCCAGCAGGGGGTCTCGGGAGAATGAGCAGTTCTTC.

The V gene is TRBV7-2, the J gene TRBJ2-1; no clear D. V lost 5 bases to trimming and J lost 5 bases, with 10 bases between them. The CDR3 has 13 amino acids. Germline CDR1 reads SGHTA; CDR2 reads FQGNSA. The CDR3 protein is CASSTRNNNEQFF. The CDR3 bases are TGTGCCAGCAGCACCAGGAATAACAATGAGCAGTTCTTC.